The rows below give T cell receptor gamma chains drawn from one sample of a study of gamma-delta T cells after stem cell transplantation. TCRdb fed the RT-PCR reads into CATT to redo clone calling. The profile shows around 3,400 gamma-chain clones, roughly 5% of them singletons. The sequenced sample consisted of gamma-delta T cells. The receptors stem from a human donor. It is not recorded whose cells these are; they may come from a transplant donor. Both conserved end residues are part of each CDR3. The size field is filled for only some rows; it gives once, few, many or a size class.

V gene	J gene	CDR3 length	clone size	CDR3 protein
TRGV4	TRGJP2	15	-	CATWDLSDSDWIKTF
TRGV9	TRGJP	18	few	CALWEVHAKELGKKIKVF
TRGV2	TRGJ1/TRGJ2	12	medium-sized	CATWDGRYKKLF
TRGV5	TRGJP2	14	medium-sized	CATWDVRSDWIKTF
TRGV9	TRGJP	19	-	CALWEVVLHQELGKKIKVF
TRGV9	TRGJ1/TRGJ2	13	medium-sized	CALWEGVYYKKLF
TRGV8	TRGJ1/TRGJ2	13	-	CATWGVDYYKKLF
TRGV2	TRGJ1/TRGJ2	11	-	CATWDGGYMVF
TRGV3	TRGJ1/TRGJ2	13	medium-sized	CATWDRPYYKKLF
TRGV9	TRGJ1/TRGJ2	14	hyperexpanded	CALWSLENRKKKLF
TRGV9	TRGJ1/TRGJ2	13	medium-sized	CALWEVQGYKKLF
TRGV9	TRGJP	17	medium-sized	CALWEVQQELGKKIKVF
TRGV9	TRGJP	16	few	CALWEGRSLGKKIKVF
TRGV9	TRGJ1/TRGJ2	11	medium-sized	CALWEVRKKLF
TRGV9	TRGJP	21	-	CALWESPVIGKRELGKKIKVF
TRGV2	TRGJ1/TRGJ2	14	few	CATWDGPAYYKKLF
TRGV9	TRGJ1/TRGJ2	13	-	CALWESRGFKKLF
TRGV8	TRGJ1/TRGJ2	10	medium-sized	CATWDRKKLF
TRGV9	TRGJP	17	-	CALWEVLVELGKKIKVF
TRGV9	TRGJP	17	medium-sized	CALWEVQQELGKKIKVF
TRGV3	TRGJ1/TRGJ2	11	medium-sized	CATWVHYKKLF
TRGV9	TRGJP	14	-	CALWGELGKKIKVF
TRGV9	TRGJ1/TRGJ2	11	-	CALWEDYKKLF
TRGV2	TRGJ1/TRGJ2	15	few	CATWDGPSNYYKKLF
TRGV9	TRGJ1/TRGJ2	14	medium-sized	CALWEVGSYYKKLF
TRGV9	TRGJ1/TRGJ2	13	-	CALWEVLEDKKLF
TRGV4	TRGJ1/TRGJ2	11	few	CAAWANYKKLF
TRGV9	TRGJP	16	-	CALWEAEELGKKIKVF
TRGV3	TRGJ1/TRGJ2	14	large	CATWDSRSYYKKLF
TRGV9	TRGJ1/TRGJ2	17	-	CALWEVEARGAYYKKLF
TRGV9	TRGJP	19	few	CALWEGKTGQELGKKIKVF